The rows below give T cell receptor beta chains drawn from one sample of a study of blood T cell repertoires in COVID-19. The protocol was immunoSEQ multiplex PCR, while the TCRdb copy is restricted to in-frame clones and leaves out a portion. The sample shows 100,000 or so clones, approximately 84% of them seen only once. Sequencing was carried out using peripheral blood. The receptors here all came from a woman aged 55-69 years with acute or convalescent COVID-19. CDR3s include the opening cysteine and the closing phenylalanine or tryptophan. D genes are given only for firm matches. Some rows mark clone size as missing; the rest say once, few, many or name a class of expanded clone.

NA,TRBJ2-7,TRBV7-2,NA,TGTGCCAGCAGCCCAGGGCTAGTCGGTTACGAGCAGTACTTC,CASSPGLVGYEQYF
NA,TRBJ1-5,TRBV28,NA,TGTGCCAGCAGGGCAAACTTCGGGACTTGGAATCAGCCCCAGCATTTT,CASRANFGTWNQPQHF
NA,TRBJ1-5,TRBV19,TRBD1,TGTGCCAGTAGTACAGCCGGACAGGGCGGCATCAATCAGCCCCAGCATTTT,CASSTAGQGGINQPQHF
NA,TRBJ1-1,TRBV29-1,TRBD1,TGCAGCGTTGAGGACAGGGGAGGTACTGAAGCTTTCTTT,CSVEDRGGTEAFF
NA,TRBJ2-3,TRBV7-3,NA,TGTGCCAGCAGCTTAACCCCTATCTTATTGAGCACAGATACGCAGTATTTT,CASSLTPILLSTDTQYF
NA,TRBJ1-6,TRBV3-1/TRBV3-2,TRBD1,TGTGCCAGCCGACAATCGCAGGGGGCTAGTTCACCCCTCCACTTT,CASRQSQGASSPLHF
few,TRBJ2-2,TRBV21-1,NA,TGTTCCCTAGCTCCTCGAGGACTAGCGGGGCACGCGAACACCGGGGAGCTGTTTTTT,CSLAPRGLAGHANTGELFF
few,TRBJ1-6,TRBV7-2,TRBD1,TGTGCCAGCAGCTCCGGGACAGGGGGCAGATCACCCCTCCACTTT,CASSSGTGGRSPLHF
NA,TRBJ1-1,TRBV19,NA,TGTGCCAGTAGCTGGGGGCAGACCCACACTGAAGCTTTCTTT,CASSWGQTHTEAFF
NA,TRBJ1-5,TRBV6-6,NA,TGTGCCAGCAGTGTATCAGGAAGGGGTCAGCCCCAGCATTTT,CASSVSGRGQPQHF
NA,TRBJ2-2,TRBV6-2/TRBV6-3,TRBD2,TGTGCCAGCAGTCGGACTAGCACAGGGGAGCTGTTTTTT,CASSRTSTGELFF